The clone carrying this T cell receptor beta chain showed up just a few times. Its antigen is still unknown. These data originate in a study of T-cell reconstitution after alpha-beta-depleted transplantation in children. Whole-study results and caveats: The origin of alpha-beta T cells about two months after transplant was reportedly several hundred expanded graft clones. At day 60, the high TCRbeta diversity found in some patients originated from recipient T cells and thymic progenitors that had survived. Among T cells one year after transplant, newly produced cells accounted for most counts and diversity.

Trimming took 2 bases from V and 4 from J, leaving 12 bases between them. The CDR3 runs to 14 residues. CDR1 GTSNPN and CDR2 SVGIG come from the germline V gene (reference sequence). Unique molecular identifiers tagged the TCRbeta library. Using its own MiXCR run on the PCR reads, TCRdb lists one record per CDR3 protein. The profile covers fewer than 750,000 distinct CDR3 sequences, with more than 20% appearing a single time and around 14% taken by the ten largest. This specimen was PBMCs, mostly from graft donor cells, taken 360 days after TCRalphabeta/CD19-depleted stem cell transplant. This clonotype was obtained from a boy under two years old who had a stem cell transplant for acute myeloid leukemia, so the T cells may come from the graft donor. J is TRBJ2-1 and V is TRBV30, with D perhaps matching TRBD2 (5 bases). The CDR3 DNA is TGTGCCTGGAGTTTTCTCGGAGGTTACAATGAGCAGTTCTTC. It specifies CAWSFLGGYNEQFF. Drawing the rest from reference TRBV30 and TRBJ2-1, the complete variable domain is SQTIHQWPATLVQPVGSPLSLECTVEGTSNPNLYWYRQAAGRGLQLLFYSVGIGQISSEVPQNLSASRPQDRQFILSSKKLLLSDSGFYLCAWSFLGGYNEQFFGPGTRLTVL.